These 15 T cell receptor beta chains were sequenced from one sample in a study of CD8+CD57+ T cells in acquired aplastic anemia. Genomic DNA constituted the template upon which TCR beta VDJ and CDR3 profiling was performed. TCRdb re-analysed the reads in MiXCR, keeping a single row per CDR3 protein. The sample shows roughly 240,000 distinct CDR3 sequences, more than 45% of them seen only once. CD8+CD57+ cell expansion had been shown by flow cytometry in patients chosen for sequencing. The source material was sorted CD4+, CD8+, or CD8+CD57+ T cells (not recorded which) from PBMCs. The origin of the receptors is a human donor with aplastic anemia.

This clonotype was observed a few times. With a much larger clone just one base away, this may be a read error. The CDR3 region has the DNA TGTGCCAGTAGTATAGGGAACATCATATATTTT. Translation: CASSIGNIIYF. The chain carries TRBV19 and TRBJ1-3, with no clear D. This CDR3 has 11 residues. The germline gives CDR1 LNHDA, CDR2 SQIVND (reference sequence).

The chain recombines TRBV29-1 with TRBJ1-1; the match to TRBD1 covers 7 bases. CDR3 length equals 15 residues. The germline gives CDR1 SQVTM, CDR2 ANQGSEA. V lost 6 bases and J lost 0; bases outside the gene matches: 10. In DNA, the CDR3 is TGCAGCGTGGGGATGACAGGGCCCATGAACACTGAAGCTTTCTTT. Translation gives CSVGMTGPMNTEAFF.

This clonotype was counted many times. V gene TRBV13 combines with J gene TRBJ2-2; D gene uncertain. Germline values: CDR1 PRHDT, CDR2 FYEKMQ (reference sequence). Deletions cut 2 bases from V and 6 bases from J, with 4 bases between. The CDR3 length is 12 residues. CDR3 residues: CASSLLAGELFF. CDR3 bases: TGTGCCAGCAGCTTACTGGCCGGGGAGCTGTTTTTT. The variable domain in full, with the rest retrieved from reference TRBV13 and TRBJ2-2, is AAGVIQSPRHLIKEKRETATLKCYPIPRHDTVYWYQQGPGQDPQFLISFYEKMQSDKGSIPDRFSAQQFSDYHSELNMSSLELGDSALYFCASSLLAGELFFGEGSRLTVL.

The chain uses TRBV24-1 and TRBJ2-3; 9 nucleotides agree with TRBD1. CDR3 length: 16 residues. Germline trimming cut 4 bases from V and 4 bases from J; bases unmatched to any gene: 8. From germline, CDR1 is KGHDR and CDR2 SFDVKD. Written as DNA, the CDR3 is TGTGCCACCAGTGACTTTCGGGACAGGGTCCCAGATACGCAGTATTTT. Translating gives CATSDFRDRVPDTQYF.

In its sample, this clonotype was seen many times. The chain joins TRBV5-1 to TRBJ1-2; D is undetermined. Trimming left V 0 bases short and J 4 bases short, with 7 bases between. From germline, CDR1 is SGHRS and CDR2 YFSETQ. CDR3 length: 13 amino acids. DNA of the CDR3: TGCGCCAGCAGCTTGGATCCAGTCTATGGCTACACCTTC. It specifies CASSLDPVYGYTF.

There are many counts of this clonotype. This chain joins TRBV12-3 or TRBV12-4 and TRBJ1-6; D gene uncertain. The V and J ends lost 5 bases and 2 bases respectively, with 4 bases between them. This CDR3 has 13 residues. This chain's CDR3 is CASSLTYNSPLHF. The CDR3 DNA reads as TGTGCCAGCAGTCTCACCTATAATTCACCCCTCCACTTT.

The chain uses TRBV12-3 or TRBV12-4 and TRBJ2-7; a weak D match, TRBD1 (6 bases). V was shortened by 10 bases and J by 0 bases, with 19 bases between the two germline ends. The CDR3 sequence is 15 residues long. CDR3 coding DNA: TGTGCCATCAATCGACAGGCCCATTCCTCCTACGAGCAGTACTTC. It specifies CAINRQAHSSYEQYF.

J is TRBJ1-1 and V is TRBV18, with a weak D call TRBD1 (5 bases). This CDR3 has 15 residues. The germline V gene encodes CDR1 KGHSH and CDR2 LQKENI. V was cut by 2 bases and J by 0 bases, with 10 bases left in between. The CDR3 nucleotides read TGTGCCAGCTCACCATTGGAGACAGTGAACACTGAAGCTTTCTTT. This translates into CASSPLETVNTEAFF. Full variable domain (rest looked up from reference TRBV18 and TRBJ1-1): NAGVMQNPRHLVRRRGQEARLRCSPMKGHSHVYWYRQLPEEGLKFMVYLQKENIIDESGMPKERFSAEFPKEGPSILRIQQVVRGDSAAYFCASSPLETVNTEAFFGQGTRLTVV.

This clonotype was picked up many times. V gene TRBV6-5 combines with J gene TRBJ2-7; 7 bases align to TRBD2. The ends lost 0 bases at V and 4 bases at J; junction bases unmatched: 6. The CDR3 totals 15 residues. In germline, CDR1 is MNHEY, CDR2 SVGAGI. The CDR3 sequence is CASSYSSGGGYEQYF. The CDR3 nucleotides are TGTGCCAGCAGTTACTCTTCCGGGGGAGGGTACGAGCAGTACTTC.

On this clonotype: This may be a read error, as it is one base from a much larger clone. This chain joins TRBV6-5 and TRBJ1-3; tentative D call: TRBD1 (6 bases). Germline V gene data show CDR1 as MNHEY and CDR2 as SVGAGI. The CDR3 runs to 13 residues. This CDR3 reads CASSVGQLNTICF. The CDR3 DNA reads as TGTGCCAGCAGTGTCGGACAGTTAAACACCATATGTTTT.

The genes are TRBV19 and TRBJ1-2; no reliable D call. V lost 3 bases and J lost 3, with 11 bases in between. CDR1 is LNHDA, CDR2 SQIVND, per germline (reference sequence). The CDR3 runs to 14 residues. The CDR3 DNA is TGTGCCAGTAGTATGTGGGATGTGGACTATGGCTACACCTTC. It codes for CASSMWDVDYGYTF.

As regards this clonotype: The conserved final phenylalanine or tryptophan is absent from the CDR3, which likely points to a read error. The rearrangement links TRBV6-5 to TRBJ2-5, with 8 bases that match TRBD2. V shed 0 bases, J shed 2 bases, and the junction held 8 bases outside the gene matches. Looked up from germline, CDR1 is MNHEY and CDR2 is SVGAGI. The CDR3 sequence is 17 residues long. CDR3 DNA sequence: TGTGCCAGCAGTTACTCAGACCGCGGGGGGCCGCAAGAGACCCAGTACCTC. Translating gives CASSYSDRGGPQETQYL.

This clonotype was seen repeatedly, ten times or more. CDR3 in amino acids: CASSYSLYPTGELFF. The CDR3 DNA sequence: TGTGCCAGCAGTTACTCGCTCTACCCCACCGGGGAGCTGTTTTTT. V gene TRBV6-6 combines with J gene TRBJ2-2, with D unresolved. CDR3 length: 15 amino acids. CDR1 and CDR2 (germline): MNHNY, SVGAGI (reference sequence). V was pared by 0 bases and J by 4 bases, with 9 bases between.

The chain joins TRBV19 to TRBJ1-2; possible D gene TRBD1, 6 bases. Germline V gene sequence: CDR1 LNHDA, CDR2 SQIVND (reference sequence). V dropped 2 bases and J dropped 8 bases, with 15 bases sitting between them. The CDR3 is made up of 14 amino acids. CDR3: CASSIPYRVAGYTF. Written as DNA, the CDR3 is TGTGCCAGTAGTATACCGTACAGGGTCGCCGGCTACACCTTC.

In its sample, this clonotype was seen many times. V is TRBV7-9 and J is TRBJ1-2; a weak D match, TRBD1 (5 bases). This CDR3 is 15 amino acids long. Germline V gene sequence: CDR1 SEHNR, CDR2 FQNEAQ (reference sequence). Trimming pared 3 bases from V and 4 bases from J, leaving 15 bases between. The CDR3 DNA is TGTGCCAGCAGCTTGGGAGCGGACATCTTCTATGGCTACACCTTC. Translated: CASSLGADIFYGYTF.